This entry lists 17 T cell receptor beta chains sequenced from one sample in a study of technical replicates of blood from a few donors. Generated by immunoSEQ multiplex PCR, the TCRdb table keeps only in-frame clones and is missing some. The table shows fewer than 90,000 clones, with approximately 96% occurring only once. Material for sequencing was T cells isolated from PBMCs. Receptors were obtained from a human donor in good health.

The genes are TRBV4-1 and TRBJ2-3, with TRBD2 as a possible D gene (6 bases). The germline V gene encodes CDR1 MGHRA and CDR2 YSYEKL. This CDR3 is built from 16 residues. Deletions cut 2 bases from V and 2 bases from J, with 14 bases between. The CDR3 DNA reads TGCGCCAGCAGCCAATATCGACGGGAGACCACAGATACGCAGTATTTT. This gives the protein CASSQYRRETTDTQYF.

The chain recombines TRBV6-4 with TRBJ2-3; D is unclear. The CDR3 totals 14 residues. Trimming pared 4 bases from V and 1 base from J, leaving 9 bases between. Germline CDR1 and CDR2: MRHNA and SNTAGT. CDR3: CASSVTTGTDTQYF. In DNA, the CDR3 is TGTGCCAGCAGTGTCACTACTGGCACAGATACGCAGTATTTT.

This sequence joins TRBV19 and TRBJ1-2; D gene unclear. The germline V and J ends were trimmed by 3 bases and 4 bases, with 27 bases remaining between them. The germline CDR1 and CDR2 sequences are LNHDA and SQIVND (reference sequence). This CDR3 spans 19 amino acids. The CDR3 reads CASSMARSGWEAEGYGYTF. CDR3 bases: TGTGCCAGTAGTATGGCTCGTAGTGGTTGGGAAGCAGAGGGCTATGGCTACACCTTC. The variable domain in full, with the rest retrieved from reference TRBV19 and TRBJ1-2, is DGGITQSPKYLFRKEGQNVTLSCEQNLNHDAMYWYRQDPGQGLRLIYYSQIVNDFQKGDIAEGYSVSREKKESFPLTVTSAQKNPTAFYLCASSMARSGWEAEGYGYTFGSGTRLTVV.

CDR3 in amino acids: CASSPLPGLAGEQYF. For the CDR3, the DNA is TGTGCCAGCAGCCCCTTGCCGGGACTAGCGGGGGAGCAGTACTTC. This chain uses TRBV7-9 with TRBJ2-7; 13 bases align to TRBD2. The CDR3 runs to 15 residues. The germline V gene has CDR1 SEHNR and CDR2 FQNEAQ (reference sequence). V was pared by 5 bases and J by 7 bases, with 8 bases of the junction left unmatched.

V usage is TRBV5-1 and J usage is TRBJ1-3; the D is unclear. V shed 4 bases and J shed 0 bases, with 11 bases lying between them. From germline, CDR1 is SGHRS and CDR2 YFSETQ. The CDR3 is made up of 15 amino acids. Here the CDR3 reads CASSPNFNSGNTIYF. As DNA, the CDR3 is TGCGCCAGCAGCCCCAATTTCAACTCTGGAAACACCATATATTTT.

The chain couples TRBV6-6 to TRBJ2-7; the D gene is possibly TRBD2 (5 bases). Germline loops: CDR1 MNHNY, CDR2 SVGAGI (reference sequence). V was shortened by 2 bases and J by 3 bases, with 11 bases between the two germline ends. This CDR3 comprises 14 residues. CDR3 loop: CASSYTVTSYEQYF. In nucleotides, the CDR3 is TGTGCCAGCAGTTACACCGTAACTAGCTACGAGCAGTACTTC.

V is TRBV7-9 and J is TRBJ2-7; D possibly corresponds to TRBD1 (7 bases). Germline V gene sequence: CDR1 SEHNR, CDR2 FQNEAQ (reference sequence). The CDR3 has 15 amino acids. The V end lost 5 bases, the J end lost 0 bases, and 14 bases lay between the germline ends. This chain's CDR3 is CASSQNRGLSYEQYF. CDR3 sequence (DNA): TGTGCCAGCAGCCAGAACAGGGGACTCTCCTACGAGCAGTACTTC.

The rearrangement joins TRBV7-9 to TRBJ2-2; a weak D match, TRBD1 (5 bases). V was clipped by 5 bases and J by 11 bases, with 9 bases between them. The V gene's germline CDR1 is SEHNR and CDR2 FQNEAQ (reference sequence). The CDR3 sequence is 11 residues long. The CDR3 sequence is CASSPGYELFF. CDR3 in DNA: TGTGCCAGCAGCCCAGGGTACGAGCTGTTTTTT.

The chain employs TRBV28 and TRBJ2-7, with 14 bases fitting TRBD2. From germline, CDR1 is MDHEN and CDR2 SYDVKM. This CDR3 has 16 residues. With V trimmed by 3 bases and J by 1 base, 2 bases remained unmatched. The CDR3 DNA is TGTGCCAGCAGTTTGGGACTAGCGGGGGCATCCTACGAGCAGTACTTC. It yields the protein CASSLGLAGASYEQYF.

J is TRBJ2-1 and V is TRBV11-2; D possibly corresponds to TRBD2 (5 bases). V was clipped by 5 bases and J by 7 bases, with 12 bases between them. From germline, CDR1 is SGHAT and CDR2 FQNNGV. This CDR3 contains 13 residues. The CDR3 coding sequence is TGTGCCAGCAGCCCCGGGGTCCGAAATGAGCAGTTCTTC. Translation gives CASSPGVRNEQFF.

V gene TRBV2 combines with J gene TRBJ2-5; 12 bases agree with TRBD2. The CDR3 is made up of 14 amino acids. Germline CDR1 is SNHLY and CDR2 is FYNNEI. V lost 6 bases, J lost 2 bases, and 1 base stayed unmatched. The CDR3 nucleotides are TGTGCCAGCAGACTAGCGGGAGGACAAGAGACCCAGTACTTC. Protein product: CASRLAGGQETQYF. Full variable domain (outside the CDR3, taken from reference TRBV2 and TRBJ2-5): EPEVTQTPSHQVTQMGQEVILRCVPISNHLYFYWYRQILGQKVEFLVSFYNNEISEKSEIFDDQFSVERPDGSNFTLKIRSTKLEDSAMYFCASRLAGGQETQYFGPGTRLLVL.

J is TRBJ2-3 and V is TRBV7-2, with a possible D match to TRBD2 (7 bases). Trimming removed 1 base from V and 8 bases from J, with 22 bases in between. The CDR3 loop spans 17 amino acids. The germline V gene has CDR1 SGHTA and CDR2 FQGNSA. CDR3 nucleotide sequence: TGTGCCAGCAGCTTAGGAGGGGGGGCGAAGAGGGGTCGTACGCAGTATTTT. Translating it yields CASSLGGGAKRGRTQYF.

This chain uses TRBV30 with TRBJ1-1, with D possibly TRBD1 on 6 matching bases. The V gene's germline CDR1 is GTSNPN and CDR2 SVGIG (reference sequence). CDR3 length: 12 residues. CDR3: CAWGRGITEAFF. CDR3 DNA: TGTGCTTGGGGCAGGGGAATCACTGAAGCTTTCTTT.

DNA of the CDR3: TGTGCCAGCAGCCACTTAATACGACAGGTTGAGGGTAACTATGGCTACACCTTC. It yields the protein CASSHLIRQVEGNYGYTF. The chain combines TRBV14 with TRBJ1-2; tentative D call: TRBD1 (6 bases). V lost 3 bases and J lost 1, with 21 bases in between. Germline V CDR1 and CDR2: SGHDN, FVKESK. CDR3 length: 18 amino acids.

This clone is a singleton in its sample. The chain recombines TRBV4-1 with TRBJ2-7, with 8 bases lining up with TRBD1. The CDR3 has 14 residues. The germline CDR1 and CDR2 sequences are MGHRA and YSYEKL. V dropped 1 base and J dropped 5; count of bases not matched to a gene: 4. CDR3 nucleotides: TGCGCCAGCAGCCAAGTGGGACAGGTGGACGAGCAGTACTTC. Its translation is CASSQVGQVDEQYF.

The chain employs TRBV7-9 and TRBJ2-1; 9 positions match TRBD2. V trimming: 0 bases; J trimming: 9 bases; junction bases outside the gene matches: 9. Germline CDR1 is SEHNR and CDR2 is FQNEAQ (reference sequence). There are 16 residues in the CDR3. CDR3 in amino acids: CASSLAILAGAGEQFF. The CDR3 DNA follows: TGTGCCAGCAGCTTAGCGATATTAGCGGGAGCGGGTGAGCAGTTCTTC.

The chain links TRBV5-4 to TRBJ2-3; 7 bases line up with TRBD1. This CDR3 spans 14 amino acids. CDR1 and CDR2 from the germline V gene are SGHNT and YYREEE (reference sequence). V gave up 2 bases and J gave up 3 bases; unmatched junction bases: 3. DNA for the CDR3: TGTGCCAGCAGCTTCGGGACAGTGACAGATACGCAGTATTTT. It is translated as CASSFGTVTDTQYF.